This T cell receptor (beta chain) derives from a study of beta chain features in type 1 diabetes. For the study at large: Cell yields, age and gender were similar between patients and healthy donors.

This CDR3 region has 16 residues. Deletions cut 2 bases from V and 4 bases from J, with 17 bases between. Germline values: CDR1 SGHTA, CDR2 FQGNSA. All of the isolated RNA was reverse transcribed, so expressed TCRB transcripts were sequenced. This table comes from immunoSEQ multiplex PCR, and its TCRdb copy is limited to in-frame clones, with some not included. The sample yields under 450,000 clones, around 13% seen once. This clone was counted only a few times. The rearrangement uses TRBV7-2 and TRBJ2-5; TRBD1 might be the D (6 bases). What was sequenced was naive CD4+ T cells from blood. This receptor was taken from a man in his thirties or forties in good health. The DNA of the CDR3 is TGTGCCAGCAGCTTACGTCAGCAGCTCAGGGGAGAGACCCAGTACTTC. It is translated as CASSLRQQLRGETQYF. Supplemented by reference TRBV7-2 and TRBJ2-5, the full variable domain reads GAGVSQSPSNKVTEKGKDVELRCDPISGHTALYWYRQSLGQGLEFLIYFQGNSAPDKSGLPSDRFSAERTGGSVSTLTIQRTQQEDSAVYLCASSLRQQLRGETQYFGPGTRLLVL.